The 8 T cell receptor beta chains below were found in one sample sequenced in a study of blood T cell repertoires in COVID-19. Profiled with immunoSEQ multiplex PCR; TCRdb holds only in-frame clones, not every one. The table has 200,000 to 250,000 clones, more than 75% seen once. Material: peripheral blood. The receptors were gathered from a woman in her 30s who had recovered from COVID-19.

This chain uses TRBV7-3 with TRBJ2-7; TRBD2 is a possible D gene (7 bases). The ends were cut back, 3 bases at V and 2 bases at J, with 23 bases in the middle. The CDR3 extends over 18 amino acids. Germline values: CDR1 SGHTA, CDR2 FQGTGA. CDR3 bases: TGTGCCAGCAGCTTTATCACCGATACAGGGAGGGAGACCTACGAGCAGTACTTC. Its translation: CASSFITDTGRETYEQYF.

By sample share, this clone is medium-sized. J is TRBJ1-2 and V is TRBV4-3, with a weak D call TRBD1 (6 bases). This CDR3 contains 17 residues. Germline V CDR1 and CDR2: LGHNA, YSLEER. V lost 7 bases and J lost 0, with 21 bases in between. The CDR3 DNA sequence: TGCGCCAGCACCGCAAGCGTGGGGGCAGGGTCTAACTATGGCTACACCTTC. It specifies CASTASVGAGSNYGYTF.

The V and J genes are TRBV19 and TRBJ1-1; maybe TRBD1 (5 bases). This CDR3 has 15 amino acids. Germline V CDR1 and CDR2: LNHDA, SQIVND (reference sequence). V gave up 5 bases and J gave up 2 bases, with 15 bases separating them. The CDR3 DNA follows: TGTGCCAGTAGTGCCACCAGGGAGGGTAACACTGAAGCTTTCTTT. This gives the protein CASSATREGNTEAFF.

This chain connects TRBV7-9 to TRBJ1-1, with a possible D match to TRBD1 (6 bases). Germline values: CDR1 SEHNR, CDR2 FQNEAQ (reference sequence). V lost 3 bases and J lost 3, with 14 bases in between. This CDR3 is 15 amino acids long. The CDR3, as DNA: TGTGCCAGCAGCTTCTCTCCTAACAGGGACACTGAAGCTTTCTTT. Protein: CASSFSPNRDTEAFF.

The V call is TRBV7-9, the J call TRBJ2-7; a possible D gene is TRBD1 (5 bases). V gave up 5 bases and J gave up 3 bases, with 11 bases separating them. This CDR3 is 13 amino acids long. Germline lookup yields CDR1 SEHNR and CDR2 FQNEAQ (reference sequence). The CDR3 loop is CASSPKDIYEQYF. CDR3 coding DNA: TGTGCCAGCAGCCCCAAGGACATCTACGAGCAGTACTTC. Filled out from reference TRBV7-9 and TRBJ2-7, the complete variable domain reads DTGVSQNPRHKITKRGQNVTFRCDPISEHNRLYWYRQTLGQGPEFLTYFQNEAQLEKSRLLSDRFSAERPKGSFSTLEIQRTEQGDSAMYLCASSPKDIYEQYFGPGTRLTVT.

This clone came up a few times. For the CDR3, the DNA is TGTGCCAGCAGTGAAACGGGGTCAACTTTCTTT. This gives the protein CASSETGSTFF. The rearrangement links TRBV25-1 to TRBJ1-1; D remains ambiguous. The germline V and J ends were trimmed by 2 bases and 12 bases, with 10 bases remaining between them. The CDR3 has 11 amino acids. Germline CDR1 MGHDK, CDR2 SYGVNS.

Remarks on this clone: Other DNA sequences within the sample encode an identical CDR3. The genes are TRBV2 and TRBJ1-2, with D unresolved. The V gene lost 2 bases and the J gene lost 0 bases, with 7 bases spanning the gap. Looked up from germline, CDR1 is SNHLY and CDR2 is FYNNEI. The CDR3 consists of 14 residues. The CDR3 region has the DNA TGTGCCAGCAGTGAAAACAGCCCTAACTATGGCTACACCTTC. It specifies CASSENSPNYGYTF. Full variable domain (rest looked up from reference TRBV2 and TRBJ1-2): EPEVTQTPSHQVTQMGQEVILRCVPISNHLYFYWYRQILGQKVEFLVSFYNNEISEKSEIFDDQFSVERPDGSNFTLKIRSTKLEDSAMYFCASSENSPNYGYTFGSGTRLTVV.

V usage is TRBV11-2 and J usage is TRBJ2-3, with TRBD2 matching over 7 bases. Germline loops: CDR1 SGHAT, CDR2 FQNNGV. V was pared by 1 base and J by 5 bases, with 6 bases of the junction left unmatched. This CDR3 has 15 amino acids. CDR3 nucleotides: TGTGCCAGCAGCTTAGTACCGGGGGGTGGAGATACGCAGTATTTT. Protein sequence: CASSLVPGGGDTQYF. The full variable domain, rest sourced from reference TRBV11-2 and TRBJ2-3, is EAGVAQSPRYKIIEKRQSVAFWCNPISGHATLYWYQQILGQGPKLLIQFQNNGVVDDSQLPKDRFSAERLKGVDSTLKIQPAKLEDSAVYLCASSLVPGGGDTQYFGPGTRLTVL.